The text below deals with one T cell receptor (beta chain). Its target is not known. This CDR3 is built from 16 residues. V trimming: 5 bases; J trimming: 6 bases; junction bases outside the gene matches: 12. Germline V gene sequence: CDR1 MDHEN, CDR2 SYDVKM. TCRdb keeps only in-frame clones here, not all; method: immunoSEQ multiplex PCR. The sample shows some 120,000 clones, 80% to 95% of them seen only once. This sample is part of a study of T cell repertoires and HLA-DP antigens. The rearrangement uses TRBV28 and TRBJ2-3; TRBD2 agrees at 9 bases. This receptor was obtained from a woman between 18 and 29 years old in good health and CMV-seronegative. Sequenced input: CD4+ T cells from PBMCs. As DNA, the CDR3 is TGTGCCAGCAGTCCCTCTCTAGCGGGGCGGAGGGATACGCAGTATTTT. This translates into CASSPSLAGRRDTQYF.